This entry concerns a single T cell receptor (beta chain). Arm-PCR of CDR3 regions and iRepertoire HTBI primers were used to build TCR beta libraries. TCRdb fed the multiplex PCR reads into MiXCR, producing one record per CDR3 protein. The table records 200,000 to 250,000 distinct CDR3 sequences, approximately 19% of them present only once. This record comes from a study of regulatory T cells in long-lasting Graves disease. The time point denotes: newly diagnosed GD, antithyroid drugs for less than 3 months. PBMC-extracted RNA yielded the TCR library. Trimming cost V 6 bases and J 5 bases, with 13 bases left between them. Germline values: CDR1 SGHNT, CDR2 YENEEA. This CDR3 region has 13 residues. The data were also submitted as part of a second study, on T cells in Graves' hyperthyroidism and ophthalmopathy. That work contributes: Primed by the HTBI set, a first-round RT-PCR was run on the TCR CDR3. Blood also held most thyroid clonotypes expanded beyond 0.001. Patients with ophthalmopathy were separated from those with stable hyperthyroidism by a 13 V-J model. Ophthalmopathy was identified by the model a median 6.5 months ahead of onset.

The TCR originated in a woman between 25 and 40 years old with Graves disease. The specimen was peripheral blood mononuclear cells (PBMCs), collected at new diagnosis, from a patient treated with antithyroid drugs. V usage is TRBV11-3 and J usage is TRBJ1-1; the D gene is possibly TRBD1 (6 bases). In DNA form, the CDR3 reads TGTGCCAGCAGAGGAGGAGGGGGGACTGAAGCTTTCTTT. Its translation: CASRGGGGTEAFF.